This is a list of T cell receptor beta chains from one sample in a study of cytomegalovirus exposure and HLA in healthy donors. This table comes from immunoSEQ multiplex PCR, and its TCRdb copy is limited to in-frame clones, with some not included. Among about 160,000 clones listed, 80% were seen once. Sequenced material: PBMCs. The receptor source for this set is a man aged 18-30 years in good health and CMV-seropositive. The conserved cysteine and the conserved F or W are not part of the CDR3 here.

>TRBV5-4|TRBJ1-6
ASSSTVGNSPLH
>TRBV14|TRBJ1-6
ASSHPQGSYNSPLH
>TRBV10-1|TRBJ2-1
ARGGLAGLYNEQF
>TRBV2|TRBJ1-1
ASTRDIRDSNTEAF
>TRBV19|TRBJ1-2
ASSPWGDRRGYT
>TRBV25-1|TRBJ2-7
ASRRTGALYEQY
>TRBV6-6|TRBJ2-1
ASSYEGSYNEQF
>TRBV19|TRBJ2-4
ASSTTGVGNIQY
>TRBV29-1|TRBJ2-7
SVEGGTSGSHEQY
>TRBV5-5|TRBJ2-7
ASSGMRQGGRDEQY
>TRBV10-3|TRBJ2-2
ATAGVQTGELF
>TRBV6-5|TRBJ2-7
ASSYSWQGNEQY
>TRBV11-2|TRBJ2-3
ASSLVKLTSTDTQY
>TRBV11-3|TRBJ1-1
ASSRTQGTEAF
>TRBV6-5|TRBJ1-1
ASSYRVMNTEAF
>TRBV7-6|TRBJ2-7
ASSLAPGDVLAGVYEQY
>TRBV7-9|TRBJ2-7
ASSLFLAGVRSYEQY
>TRBV10-3|TRBJ1-1
AISELAGNTEAF
>TRBV5-6|TRBJ2-7
ASSLGPGGNFYEQY
>TRBV19|TRBJ1-2
ASTQSYGYT
>TRBV18|TRBJ2-1
ASSEAGPSYNEQF
>TRBV6-1|TRBJ2-1
ASWAMNEQF
>TRBV7-2|TRBJ1-2
ASSYSYFPYGYT
>TRBV7-9|TRBJ1-1
ASSLKGSNTEAF
>TRBV13|TRBJ2-5
ATKPPSGRETQY
>TRBV27|TRBJ2-2
ASSFLAGGLGGELF
>TRBV5-1|TRBJ1-1
ASSLSGGRNTEAF